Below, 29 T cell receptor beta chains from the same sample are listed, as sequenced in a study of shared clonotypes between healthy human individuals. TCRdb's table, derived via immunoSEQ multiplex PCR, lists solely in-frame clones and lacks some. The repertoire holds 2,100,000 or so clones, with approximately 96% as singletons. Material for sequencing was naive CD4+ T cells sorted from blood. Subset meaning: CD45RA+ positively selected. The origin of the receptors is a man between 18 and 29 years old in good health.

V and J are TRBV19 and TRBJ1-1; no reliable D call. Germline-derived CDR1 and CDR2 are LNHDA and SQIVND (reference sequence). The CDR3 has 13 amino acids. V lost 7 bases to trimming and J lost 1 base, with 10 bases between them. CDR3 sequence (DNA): TGTGCCAGTAACCACGAACCGAACACTGAAGCTTTCTTT. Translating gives CASNHEPNTEAFF.

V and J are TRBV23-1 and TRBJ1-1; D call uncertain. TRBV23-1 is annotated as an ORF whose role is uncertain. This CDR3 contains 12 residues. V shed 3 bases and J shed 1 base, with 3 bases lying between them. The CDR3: CASSHQNTEAFF. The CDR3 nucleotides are TGCGCCAGCAGTCACCAGAACACTGAAGCTTTCTTT.

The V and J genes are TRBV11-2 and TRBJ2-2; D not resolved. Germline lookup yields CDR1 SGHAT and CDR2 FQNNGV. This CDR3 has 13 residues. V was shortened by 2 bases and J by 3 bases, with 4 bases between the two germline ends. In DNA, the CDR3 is TGTGCCAGCAGCTTACAGGACACCGGGGAGCTGTTTTTT. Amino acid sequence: CASSLQDTGELFF. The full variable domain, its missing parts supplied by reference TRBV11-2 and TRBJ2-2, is EAGVAQSPRYKIIEKRQSVAFWCNPISGHATLYWYQQILGQGPKLLIQFQNNGVVDDSQLPKDRFSAERLKGVDSTLKIQPAKLEDSAVYLCASSLQDTGELFFGEGSRLTVL.

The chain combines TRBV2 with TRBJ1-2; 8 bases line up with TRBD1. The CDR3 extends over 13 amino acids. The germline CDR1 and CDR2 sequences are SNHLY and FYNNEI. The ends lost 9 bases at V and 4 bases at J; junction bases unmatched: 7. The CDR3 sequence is CASRTGPSYGYTF. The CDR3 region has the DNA TGTGCCAGTCGGACAGGGCCCTCCTATGGCTACACCTTC.

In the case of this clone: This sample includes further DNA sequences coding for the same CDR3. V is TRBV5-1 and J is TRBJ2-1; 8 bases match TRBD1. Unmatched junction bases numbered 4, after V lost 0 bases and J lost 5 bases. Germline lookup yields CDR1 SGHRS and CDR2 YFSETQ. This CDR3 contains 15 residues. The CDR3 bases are TGCGCCAGCAGCTTGGGGCAGGGGGCACACAATGAGCAGTTCTTC. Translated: CASSLGQGAHNEQFF. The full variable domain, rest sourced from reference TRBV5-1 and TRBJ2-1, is KAGVTQTPRYLIKTRGQQVTLSCSPISGHRSVSWYQQTPGQGLQFLFEYFSETQRNKGNFPGRFSGRQFSNSRSEMNVSTLELGDSALYLCASSLGQGAHNEQFFGPGTRLTVL.

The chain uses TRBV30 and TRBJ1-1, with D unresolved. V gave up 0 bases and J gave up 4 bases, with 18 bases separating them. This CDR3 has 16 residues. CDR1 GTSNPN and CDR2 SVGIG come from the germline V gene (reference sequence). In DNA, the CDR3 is TGTGCCTGGAGTGTACCTCTCCCGGGAGGGATCACTGAAGCTTTCTTT. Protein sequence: CAWSVPLPGGITEAFF.

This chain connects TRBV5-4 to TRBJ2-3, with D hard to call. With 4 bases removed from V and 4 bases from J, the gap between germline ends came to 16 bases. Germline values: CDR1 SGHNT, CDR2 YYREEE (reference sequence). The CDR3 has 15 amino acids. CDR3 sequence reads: CASSPGNWGPDTQYF. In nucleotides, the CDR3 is TGTGCCAGCAGCCCCGGCAACTGGGGTCCAGATACGCAGTATTTT.

In nucleotides, the CDR3 is TGTGCCAGCAGTTACTCACCCCAGACGGCCTACGAGCAGTACTTC. Its protein product is CASSYSPQTAYEQYF. The rearrangement links TRBV6-5 to TRBJ2-7; D is uncertain. The germline CDR1 and CDR2 sequences are MNHEY and SVGAGI. V lost 0 bases to trimming and J lost 2 bases, with 11 bases between them. There are 15 residues in the CDR3.

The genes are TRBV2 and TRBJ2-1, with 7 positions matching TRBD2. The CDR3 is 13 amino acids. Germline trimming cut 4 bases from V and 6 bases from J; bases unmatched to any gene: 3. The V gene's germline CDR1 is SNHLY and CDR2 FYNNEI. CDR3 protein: CASSVRGFNEQFF. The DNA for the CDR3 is TGTGCCAGCAGTGTGCGGGGGTTCAATGAGCAGTTCTTC.

The CDR3 spells CASSYGGDPTDTQYF. CDR3 DNA: TGTGCCAGCAGTTACGGGGGAGATCCGACAGATACGCAGTATTTT. The chain combines TRBV6-6 with TRBJ2-3, with D possibly being TRBD1 or TRBD2 (5 bases each). Per germline, CDR1 MNHNY and CDR2 SVGAGI (reference sequence). Trimming pared 2 bases from V and 3 bases from J, leaving 12 bases between. This CDR3 spans 15 amino acids.

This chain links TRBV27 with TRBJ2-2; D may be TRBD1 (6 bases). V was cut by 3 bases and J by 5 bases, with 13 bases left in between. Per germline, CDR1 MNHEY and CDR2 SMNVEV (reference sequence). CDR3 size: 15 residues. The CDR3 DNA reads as TGTGCCAGCAGTTTCTGGACAGCAACAACCGGGGAGCTGTTTTTT. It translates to CASSFWTATTGELFF.

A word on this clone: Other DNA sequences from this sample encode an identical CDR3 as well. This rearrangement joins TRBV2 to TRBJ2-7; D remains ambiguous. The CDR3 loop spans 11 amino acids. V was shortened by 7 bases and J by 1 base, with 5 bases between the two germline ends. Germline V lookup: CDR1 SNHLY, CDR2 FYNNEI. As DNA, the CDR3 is TGTGCCAGCACAGCTTCCTACGAGCAGTACTTC. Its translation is CASTASYEQYF.

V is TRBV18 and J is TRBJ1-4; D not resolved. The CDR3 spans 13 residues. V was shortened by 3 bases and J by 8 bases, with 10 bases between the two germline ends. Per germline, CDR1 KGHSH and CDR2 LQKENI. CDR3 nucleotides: TGTGCCAGCTCACCCCTCCCAGGCGAAAAACTGTTTTTT. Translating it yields CASSPLPGEKLFF.

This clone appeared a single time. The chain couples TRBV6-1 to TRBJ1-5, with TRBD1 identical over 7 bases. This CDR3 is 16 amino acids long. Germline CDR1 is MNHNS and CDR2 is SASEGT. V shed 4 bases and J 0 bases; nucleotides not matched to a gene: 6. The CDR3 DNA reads TGTGCCAGCAGTGGCGGGACAGCTTATAGCAATCAGCCCCAGCATTTT. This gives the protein CASSGGTAYSNQPQHF.

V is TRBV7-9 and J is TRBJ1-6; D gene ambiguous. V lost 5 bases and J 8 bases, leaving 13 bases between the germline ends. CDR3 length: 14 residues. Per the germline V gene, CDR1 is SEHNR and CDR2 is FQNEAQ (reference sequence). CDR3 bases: TGTGCCAGCAGCCCGGCGGGAGGGCATTCACCCCTCCACTTT. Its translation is CASSPAGGHSPLHF.

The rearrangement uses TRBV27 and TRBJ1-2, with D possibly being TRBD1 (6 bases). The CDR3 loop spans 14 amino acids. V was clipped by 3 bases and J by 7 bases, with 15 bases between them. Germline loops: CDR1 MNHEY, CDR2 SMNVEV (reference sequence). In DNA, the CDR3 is TGTGCCAGCAGTTTGGATCCAGGGGACTTTGGCTACACCTTC. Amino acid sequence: CASSLDPGDFGYTF.

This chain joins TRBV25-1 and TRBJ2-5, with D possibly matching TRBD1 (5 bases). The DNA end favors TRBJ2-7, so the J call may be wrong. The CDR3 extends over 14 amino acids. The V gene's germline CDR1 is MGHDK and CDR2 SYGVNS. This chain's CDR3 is CASSDPRAGYEQYF. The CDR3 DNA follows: TGTGCCAGCAGTGATCCCAGGGCCGGCTACGAGCAGTACTTC.

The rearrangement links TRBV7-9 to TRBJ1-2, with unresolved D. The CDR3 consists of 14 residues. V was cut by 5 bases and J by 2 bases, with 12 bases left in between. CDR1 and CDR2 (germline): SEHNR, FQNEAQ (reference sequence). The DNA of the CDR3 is TGTGCCAGCAGCCCGACCCCGGGAAACTATGGCTACACCTTC. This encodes CASSPTPGNYGYTF.

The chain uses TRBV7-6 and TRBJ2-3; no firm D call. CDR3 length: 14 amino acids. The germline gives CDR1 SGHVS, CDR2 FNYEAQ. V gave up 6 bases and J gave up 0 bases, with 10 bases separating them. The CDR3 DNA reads TGTGCCAGCAGTTATCGACCTAGCACAGATACGCAGTATTTT. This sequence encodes CASSYRPSTDTQYF. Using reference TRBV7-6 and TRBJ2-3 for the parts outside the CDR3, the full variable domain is GAGVSQSPRYKVTKRGQDVALRCDPISGHVSLYWYRQALGQGPEFLTYFNYEAQQDKSGLPNDRFSAERPEGSISTLTIQRTEQRDSAMYRCASSYRPSTDTQYFGPGTRLTVL.

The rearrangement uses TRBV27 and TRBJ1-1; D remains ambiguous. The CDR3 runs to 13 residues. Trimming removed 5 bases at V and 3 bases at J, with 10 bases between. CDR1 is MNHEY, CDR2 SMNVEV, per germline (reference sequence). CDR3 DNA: TGTGCCAGCAGTCCAGACCCGCACACTGAAGCTTTCTTT. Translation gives CASSPDPHTEAFF.

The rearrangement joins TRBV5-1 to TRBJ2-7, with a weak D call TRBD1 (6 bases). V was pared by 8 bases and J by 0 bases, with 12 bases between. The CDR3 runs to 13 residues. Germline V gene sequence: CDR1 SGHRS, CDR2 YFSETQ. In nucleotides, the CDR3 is TGCGCCAGTCTGGGGGACAACTCCTACGAGCAGTACTTC. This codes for CASLGDNSYEQYF.

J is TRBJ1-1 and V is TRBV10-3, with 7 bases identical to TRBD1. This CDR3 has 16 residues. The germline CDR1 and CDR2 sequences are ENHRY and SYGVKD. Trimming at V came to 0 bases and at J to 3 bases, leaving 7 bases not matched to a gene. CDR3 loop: CAISESTGAGDTEAFF. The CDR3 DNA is TGTGCCATCAGTGAGTCAACAGGGGCAGGGGACACTGAAGCTTTCTTT.

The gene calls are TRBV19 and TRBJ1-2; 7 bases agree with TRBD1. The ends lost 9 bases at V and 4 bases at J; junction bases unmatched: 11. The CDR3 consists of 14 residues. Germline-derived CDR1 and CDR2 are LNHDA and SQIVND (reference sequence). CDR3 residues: CASLRGQGGYGYTF. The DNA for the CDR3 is TGTGCCAGCCTTCGTGGTCAGGGGGGCTATGGCTACACCTTC.

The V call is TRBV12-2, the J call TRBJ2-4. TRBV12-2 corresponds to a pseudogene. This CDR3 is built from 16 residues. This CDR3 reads CASRMPTGTAKNIQYF. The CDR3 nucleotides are TGTGCAAGTCGCATGCCTACCGGGACGGCAAAAAACATTCAGTACTTC.

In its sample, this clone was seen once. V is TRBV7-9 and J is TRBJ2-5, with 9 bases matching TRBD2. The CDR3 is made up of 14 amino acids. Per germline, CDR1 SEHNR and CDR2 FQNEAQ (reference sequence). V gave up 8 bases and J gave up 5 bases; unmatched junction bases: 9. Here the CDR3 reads CASSPAGGRETQYF. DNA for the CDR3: TGTGCCAGCTCCCCTGCGGGGGGGCGTGAGACCCAGTACTTC.

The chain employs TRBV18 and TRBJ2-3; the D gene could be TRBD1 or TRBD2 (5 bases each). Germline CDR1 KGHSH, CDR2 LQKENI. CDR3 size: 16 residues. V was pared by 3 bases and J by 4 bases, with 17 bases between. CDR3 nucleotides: TGTGCCAGCTCACCGGGGACCAAGGGCGGCGCAGATACGCAGTATTTT. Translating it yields CASSPGTKGGADTQYF.

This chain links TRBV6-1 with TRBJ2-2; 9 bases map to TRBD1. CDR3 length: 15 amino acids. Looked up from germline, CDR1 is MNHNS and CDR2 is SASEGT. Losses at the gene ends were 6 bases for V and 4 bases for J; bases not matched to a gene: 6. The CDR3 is CASSLQGAITGELFF. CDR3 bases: TGTGCCAGCAGCCTACAGGGGGCGATCACCGGGGAGCTGTTTTTT.

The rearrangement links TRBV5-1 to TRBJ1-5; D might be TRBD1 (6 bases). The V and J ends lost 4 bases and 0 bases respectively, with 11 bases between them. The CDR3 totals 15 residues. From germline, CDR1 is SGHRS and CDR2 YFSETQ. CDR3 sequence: CASSVGGYSNQPQHF. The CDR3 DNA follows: TGCGCCAGCAGCGTAGGGGGTTATAGCAATCAGCCCCAGCATTTT.

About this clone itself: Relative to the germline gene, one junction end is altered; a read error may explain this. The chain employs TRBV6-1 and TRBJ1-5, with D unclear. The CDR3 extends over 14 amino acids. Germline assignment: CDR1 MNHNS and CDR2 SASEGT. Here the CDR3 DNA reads TGTGCCAGCAGTCAAGCCCCTCTAAATCAGCCCCAGCATTTT. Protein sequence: CASSQAPLNQPQHF.